This is a list of T cell receptor beta chains from one sample in a study of preoperative IRX-2 immunotherapy in early breast cancer. Assay: immunoSEQ multiplex PCR; the TCRdb copy retains only in-frame clones and omits some. The sample lists about 32,000 clones; roughly four fifths were seen once. Sequencing used lymph node tissue, obtained from a patient treated with IRX-2 immunotherapy. All receptors derive from a human donor with breast cancer. CDR3s include the opening cysteine and the closing phenylalanine or tryptophan. The D gene is left open where the match is weak. Clone size appears in some rows only: once, few, many, or a class for an expanded clone.

clone size	J gene	V gene	CDR3 length	D gene	CDR3 protein	CDR3 DNA
.	TRBJ1-1	TRBV14	13	.	CASSQVGGGEAFF	TGTGCCAGCAGCCAAGTCGGGGGAGGGGAAGCTTTCTTT
.	TRBJ2-5	TRBV11-3	15	.	CASSNGHYRRETQYF	TGTGCCAGCAGCAACGGTCACTATAGGCGAGAGACCCAGTACTTC
.	TRBJ2-3	TRBV11-3	17	TRBD2	CASSPSWGGGGPDTQYF	TGTGCCAGCAGCCCAAGTTGGGGTGGGGGAGGGCCAGATACGCAGTATTTT
.	TRBJ1-1	TRBV28	13	TRBD1	CASKMGNRGEAFF	TGTGCCAGCAAAATGGGGAACAGGGGCGAAGCTTTCTTT
.	TRBJ1-4	TRBV7-8	13	TRBD1	CASSGQANEKLFF	TGTGCCAGCAGCGGACAGGCTAATGAAAAACTGTTTTTT
.	TRBJ2-7	TRBV18	14	.	CASSPVDGTYEQYF	TGTGCCAGCTCACCCGTTGACGGGACCTACGAACAGTACTTC
once	TRBJ2-1	TRBV1	14	.	CASSQTHGQAEQFF	TGCGCCAGCAGCCAAACACATGGGCAAGCTGAGCAGTTCTTC
once	TRBJ1-2	TRBV28	15	TRBD1	CASSLHIGTGKGYTF	TGTGCCAGCAGTTTACACATCGGGACAGGGAAGGGCTACACCTTC
.	TRBJ2-3	TRBV19	15	TRBD2	CASRASGGRTDTQYF	TGTGCCAGTAGGGCTAGCGGGGGTCGCACAGATACGCAGTATTTT
.	TRBJ2-7	TRBV28	14	.	CASSSPIILREQYF	TGTGCCAGCAGCTCCCCCATTATACTACGCGAGCAGTACTTC
.	TRBJ1-1	TRBV19	13	.	CASSIRNRGEAFF	TGTGCCAGTAGTATACGCAATAGAGGTGAAGCTTTCTTT
.	TRBJ1-5	TRBV28	14	.	CASTQEAGRQPQHF	TGTGCCAGTACACAGGAAGCAGGGAGGCAGCCCCAGCATTTT
.	TRBJ1-2	TRBV30	14	.	CAWNGVSRGHGYTF	TGTGCCTGGAATGGCGTCTCTCGGGGGCACGGCTACACCTTC
once	TRBJ2-7	TRBV30	11	.	CAWSLTYEQYF	TGTGCCTGGAGTCTAACCTACGAGCAGTACTTC
once	TRBJ2-3	TRBV9	16	.	CASSLSPSGGTDTQYF	TGTGCCAGCAGCCTCTCCCCCTCGGGGGGCACAGATACGCAGTATTTT
.	TRBJ2-1	TRBV29-1	14	TRBD2	CTLQPSGGDNEQFF	TGCACCCTCCAACCTAGCGGGGGTGACAATGAGCAGTTCTTC
.	TRBJ2-7	TRBV29-1	13	TRBD1	CSVGTGENSEQYF	TGCAGCGTCGGGACAGGGGAGAACTCCGAGCAGTACTTC
.	TRBJ1-1	TRBV6-8	14	.	CAITVGRENTEAFF	TGTGCCATCACAGTGGGGCGCGAGAACACTGAAGCTTTCTTT
.	TRBJ2-7	TRBV28	19	.	CASSSISPRDGLSPYEQYF	TGTGCCAGCAGTTCCATTAGCCCCCGGGACGGCCTTTCTCCCTACGAGCAGTACTTC
.	TRBJ2-2	TRBV5-1	14	.	CASSLDGNRVELFF	TGCGCCAGCAGCTTGGACGGCAACCGGGTGGAGCTGTTTTTT
.	TRBJ2-7	TRBV6-8	14	TRBD1	CASSPQQGLSEQYF	TGTGCCAGCAGTCCCCAACAGGGGTTAAGCGAGCAGTACTTC
.	TRBJ1-2	TRBV30	15	TRBD1	CAWSAPRGTVYGYTF	TGTGCCTGGAGTGCCCCCCGCGGGACAGTCTATGGCTACACCTTC
.	TRBJ1-5	TRBV15	15	.	CATSRDSGLNQPQHF	TGTGCCACCAGCAGAGATTCAGGGCTTAATCAGCCCCAGCATTTT
.	TRBJ2-7	TRBV19	14	TRBD1	CASSPGTGDYEQYF	TGTGCCAGTAGCCCCGGGACAGGGGACTACGAGCAGTACTTC
.	TRBJ1-2	TRBV29-1	12	.	CSVGVGVGGYTF	TGCAGCGTTGGAGTGGGGGTGGGTGGCTACACCTTC
.	TRBJ2-3	TRBV30	15	TRBD2	CAWSRLAGGTDTQYF	TGTGCCTGGAGTCGTTTAGCGGGGGGCACAGATACGCAGTATTTT
.	TRBJ2-1	TRBV28	15	TRBD2	CASTPPGGLVDEQFF	TGTGCCAGCACCCCACCGGGGGGTTTAGTGGATGAGCAGTTCTTC
.	TRBJ2-7	TRBV19	16	.	CASSIDQVAETYEQYF	TGTGCCAGTAGTATAGATCAGGTGGCAGAGACCTACGAGCAGTACTTC
.	TRBJ2-5	TRBV28	15	.	CASSMTGSLVETQYF	TGTGCCAGCAGTATGACAGGCAGCTTGGTGGAGACCCAGTACTTC
.	TRBJ1-1	TRBV6-8	16	.	CASSRSRGAVNTEAFF	TGTGCCAGCAGTCGCTCCCGGGGGGCCGTGAACACTGAAGCTTTCTTT
.	TRBJ1-2	TRBV6-8	12	.	CASTGPNYGYTF	TGTGCCAGCACGGGACCGAACTATGGCTACACCTTC
few	TRBJ1-6	TRBV15	19	.	CATSRATGIQLIYNSPLHF	TGTGCCACCAGCAGAGCGACAGGCATTCAACTCATCTATAATTCACCCCTCCACTTT
.	TRBJ2-2	TRBV7-7	15	TRBD2	CASRLAGGTTGELFF	TGTGCCAGCAGGCTAGCGGGAGGGACTACCGGGGAGCTGTTTTTT
once	TRBJ1-6	TRBV22-1	13	.	CASSWGDDSPLHF	TGTGCCAGCAGTTGGGGGGATGATTCACCCCTCCACTTT
.	TRBJ1-6	TRBV5-1	14	.	CASSQSGFWSPLHF	TGCGCCAGCAGCCAGTCAGGGTTTTGGTCACCCCTCCACTTT
once	TRBJ2-7	TRBV6-8	13	.	CAGLKTGSYEQYF	TGTGCCGGATTAAAGACCGGGAGCTACGAGCAGTACTTC
.	TRBJ1-1	TRBV18	12	.	CASSPLHFGAFF	TGTGCCAGCTCACCGCTTCACTTCGGAGCTTTCTTT
.	TRBJ1-5	TRBV18	15	.	CASSPGRQGRQPQHF	TGTGCCAGCTCACCAGGGAGGCAGGGGAGGCAGCCCCAGCATTTT
.	TRBJ2-7	TRBV19	14	.	CASSRQIRGYEQYF	TGTGCCAGTAGTCGCCAGATCCGCGGCTACGAGCAGTACTTC
.	TRBJ2-1	TRBV7-1	13	TRBD2	CASSITSGRGKFF	TGTGCCAGCAGCATTACTAGCGGGAGGGGAAAGTTCTTC
.	TRBJ2-5	TRBV16	15	TRBD1	CASSQGWDRGDTQYF	TGTGCCAGCAGCCAAGGCTGGGACAGGGGCGACACCCAGTACTTC
.	TRBJ1-2	TRBV10-3	13	.	CAISELVPDGYTF	TGTGCCATCAGTGAGTTGGTACCGGATGGCTACACCTTC
.	TRBJ2-3	TRBV7-8	14	.	CASSFRDNTDTQYF	TGTGCCAGCAGCTTTAGGGACAACACAGATACGCAGTATTTT
.	TRBJ2-1	TRBV11-3	16	TRBD2	CASSSTGGTQRNEQFF	TGTGCCAGCAGCTCAACGGGAGGCACTCAAAGAAATGAGCAGTTCTTC
.	TRBJ2-2	TRBV5-1	16	.	CASTSHRDLSTGELFF	TGCGCCAGCACGTCGCACAGGGACCTCAGCACCGGGGAGCTGTTTTTT
.	TRBJ1-5	TRBV14	13	.	CASSRQSNQPQHF	TGTGCCAGCAGCCGACAGAGCAATCAGCCCCAGCATTTT
.	TRBJ2-7	TRBV11-3	15	TRBD1	CASSPGQGLYREQYF	TGTGCCAGCAGTCCAGGACAGGGGTTATATCGCGAGCAGTACTTC
.	TRBJ1-3	TRBV19	14	.	CASSIGGFPNTIYF	TGTGCCAGTAGTATTGGAGGATTCCCAAACACCATATATTTT
.	TRBJ2-7	TRBV11-3	14	TRBD1	CASKTGGAPHEQYF	TGTGCCAGCAAAACAGGGGGCGCGCCCCACGAGCAGTACTTC
.	TRBJ2-1	TRBV29-1	16	TRBD2	CSVEDKLSGRAGEQFF	TGCAGCGTTGAAGATAAGTTGAGCGGGAGGGCCGGTGAGCAGTTCTTC
.	TRBJ1-2	TRBV19	13	TRBD1	CASRRQGNYGYTF	TGTGCCAGTAGGAGACAGGGAAACTATGGCTACACCTTC
.	TRBJ2-3	TRBV5-1	14	.	CASSLRTSTDTQYF	TGCGCCAGCAGCTTGCGGACTAGCACAGATACGCAGTATTTT
.	TRBJ1-4	TRBV19	12	.	CASSIPGEKLFF	TGTGCCAGTAGTATCCCAGGGGAAAAACTGTTTTTT
.	TRBJ2-7	TRBV6-8	13	.	CASSYPGSYEQYF	TGTGCCAGCAGTTATCCAGGTTCCTACGAGCAGTACTTC
.	TRBJ2-2	TRBV5-1	15	.	CASSLDPGDTGELFF	TGCGCCAGCAGCTTGGATCCGGGCGACACCGGGGAGCTGTTTTTT
.	TRBJ2-3	TRBV5-8	13	.	CASSLMAPDTQYF	TGTGCCAGCAGCTTAATGGCCCCAGATACGCAGTATTTT
once	TRBJ2-1	TRBV16	13	.	CASSQGFNNEQFF	TGTGCCAGCAGCCAGGGGTTTAACAATGAGCAGTTCTTC
few	TRBJ1-3	TRBV2	15	.	CASSEVRAPGNTIYF	TGTGCCAGCAGTGAAGTCAGGGCACCTGGAAACACCATATATTTT
.	TRBJ2-1	TRBV18	15	TRBD2	CASSQSGSSYNEQFF	TGTGCCAGCTCGCAAAGCGGGAGCTCCTACAATGAGCAGTTCTTC
once	TRBJ2-5	TRBV25-1	14	TRBD2	CASSRTSGGETQYF	TGTGCCAGCAGTCGGACTAGCGGGGGAGAGACCCAGTACTTC